The rows below give T cell receptor beta chains drawn from one sample of a study of CD8+CD57+ T cells in acquired aplastic anemia. In TCRdb, the reads were re-called with MiXCR into one record per CDR3 protein. This table has roughly 420,000 distinct CDR3 sequences, 55% to 75% appearing once. The sequencing input was sorted CD4+, CD8+, or CD8+CD57+ T cells (not recorded which) from PBMCs. These receptors originate from a human donor in good health, serving as a control. CDR3s include the opening cysteine and the closing phenylalanine or tryptophan. The D gene is left open where the match is weak. Part of the rows lack a size; the others show once, few, many or a class for expanded clones.

v_call	j_call	d_call	clone_size	cdr3_nt	cdr3_aa
TRBV20-1	TRBJ1-1	.	many	TGCAGTGCCCGGCAGGCTGACGGCACTGAAGCTTCCTTT	CSARQADGTEASF
TRBV10-1	TRBJ1-6	.	.	TGTGCCAGTAGTGTAGGTGGGACGTCTGGTCGATCCCCCCTCCACTTT	CASSVGGTSGRSPLHF
TRBV5-6	TRBJ1-2	TRBD1	many	TGTGCCAGCAGCGTAGACAGGGTGCGGTATGGCTACACCTTC	CASSVDRVRYGYTF
TRBV11-2	TRBJ1-2	.	.	TGTGCCAGCTCGGGCGTGGCGGGAAATGGCTACACCTTC	CASSGVAGNGYTF
TRBV20-1	TRBJ2-3	.	.	TGCAGTGCTAGAGATCCTAGTACAGATACGCAGTATTTT	CSARDPSTDTQYF
TRBV20-1	TRBJ1-1	.	.	TGCAGTGCTAGCGCCGACGGGGGGACTGAAGCTTTCTTT	CSASADGGTEAFF
TRBV4-3	TRBJ2-3	.	many	TGCGCCAGCAGCCAAGTCGGGGGTATCACAGATACGCAGTATTTT	CASSQVGGITDTQYF
TRBV7-2	TRBJ2-7	TRBD1	.	TGTGCCAGCAGCTTAGCGGAGGGGACAGGGGCCTATAACTTC	CASSLAEGTGAYNF
TRBV10-3	TRBJ2-7	.	many	TGTGCCATCAGTGCTGGGACTCGGAGCTACGAGCAGTACTTC	CAISAGTRSYEQYF
TRBV29-1	TRBJ2-2	.	many	TGCGGGACCGCGGTGCGGGTAGGGGAGCTGTTTTTT	CGTAVRVGELFF
TRBV19	TRBJ1-5	.	.	TGTGCCAGCAGTTTAGGGGCTGGGAGTGAGCAGCCCCAGCATTTT	CASSLGAGSEQPQHF
TRBV4-3	TRBJ2-1	TRBD2	many	TGCGCCAGCAGCCAATCCAGGGAGGGCTGGAATGAGCAGTTCTTC	CASSQSREGWNEQFF
TRBV4-2	TRBJ2-3	.	.	TGTGCCAGCAGAATACTCAATGGGACGGTGCGCACAGATACGCAGTATTTT	CASRILNGTVRTDTQYF
TRBV11-2	TRBJ2-7	.	many	TGTGCCAGCAGCCGCAGTGGGGGGCGGAAGGAGTCGTACTTC	CASSRSGGRKESYF
TRBV19	TRBJ2-3	.	.	TGTGCCAGTAGTATGTTTGCAGATACGCAGTATTTT	CASSMFADTQYF
TRBV7-2	TRBJ1-2	.	.	TGTGCCTGCAGCTTAGGTCTGTTGACAGGACATGGCTACACCTTC	CACSLGLLTGHGYTF
TRBV24-1	TRBJ2-1	TRBD1	.	TGTGCCACCGGTGATTCAATGACAGGGGGGGTTTACAATGAGCAGTTCTTC	CATGDSMTGGVYNEQFF
TRBV5-1	TRBJ1-2	.	.	TGCGCCAGCAGCAGGGACGGGACTGGGGGCTATGGCTACACCTTC	CASSRDGTGGYGYTF
TRBV7-9	TRBJ2-7	.	.	TGTGCCAGCAGACCGGGGCAGGGGTGTCTGAAGCTTTCTGAGCAGTACTTC	CASRPGQGCLKLSEQYF
TRBV12-3/TRBV12-4	TRBJ1-2	.	once	TGTTTCAGTACCATAAAGCAGGCTACTTCTAACTATGGCTACACCTTC	CFSTIKQATSNYGYTF
TRBV2	TRBJ1-2	.	once	TGTGCCAGCAGCTTAGAGGGGCAAGGGGAAACACTGTATTTCTACACCTTC	CASSLEGQGETLYFYTF
TRBV9	TRBJ1-1	TRBD1	.	TGTGCCAGCAGCGTAGAGGGGCGGGACAGGCCTTTTGCTTTCTTT	CASSVEGRDRPFAFF
TRBV9	TRBJ2-3	.	.	TGTGCCAGCAGCGTATTGTCTACGGTGACGGATACGCAGTATTTT	CASSVLSTVTDTQYF
TRBV2	TRBJ1-2	TRBD1	.	TGTGCCAGCAGTGGCGACAGGGTGCGGTATGGCTACACCTTC	CASSGDRVRYGYTF
TRBV5-8	TRBJ2-7	.	.	TGCGCCAGCAGCCCGACGGGCATTGCTACGGGGGAGCAGTACTTC	CASSPTGIATGEQYF
TRBV5-1	TRBJ2-1	.	.	TGCGCCAGCAGCTTAGGACTGGCGGGGAGTAGGCAGTTCTTC	CASSLGLAGSRQFF
TRBV20-1	TRBJ2-3	.	.	TGCAGTGCTACCCAACCTCAATCAGGGGGGCCAGATACGCAGTATTTT	CSATQPQSGGPDTQYF
TRBV10-3	TRBJ1-5	.	few	TGTGCCATCAGTTCAGGACCCAGGACGTCGAATCAGCCCCAGCATTTT	CAISSGPRTSNQPQHF
TRBV12-3/TRBV12-4	TRBJ1-1	.	.	TGTGCCAGCAGCGGCCTAGGGGGCACTGAAGCTTTCTTT	CASSGLGGTEAFF
TRBV9	TRBJ1-2	.	.	TGTGCCAGCAGCCTGTCTCGGGGGTCGAGTAGGGCCACCTTC	CASSLSRGSSRATF
TRBV7-9	TRBJ1-1	.	.	TGTGCCACCACTGGAACGGATGGGGGCACTGAAGCTTTCTTT	CATTGTDGGTEAFF
TRBV2	TRBJ2-1	.	.	TGTGCCAGCAGTGTGACTTCCTACAATGAGCAGTTCTTC	CASSVTSYNEQFF
TRBV7-2	TRBJ2-5	.	.	TGTGCCAGCAGTGAAGGAGAGACCCAGTGCTTC	CASSEGETQCF
TRBV7-2	TRBJ1-2	.	.	TGTGCCAGCAGCTTAGCCGTGGCCGGGGGGGCTAGCACAGGAGGCTACACCTTC	CASSLAVAGGASTGGYTF
TRBV24-1	TRBJ1-3	.	.	TGTGCCACCAGCGACTTTAAAAACACCATATATTTT	CATSDFKNTIYF
TRBV19	TRBJ2-1	TRBD1	many	TGTGCCAGTAGTATGTCCACAGGGGGCTACAATGAGCAGTTCTTC	CASSMSTGGYNEQFF
TRBV19	TRBJ2-6	TRBD1	.	TGTGCCAGTAGTATGGGACAGCACTCTGGGGCCGACGTTCTGACTTTC	CASSMGQHSGADVLTF
TRBV7-2	TRBJ1-5	.	many	TGTGCCAGCAGCATCGACACCCATAGCAATCAGCCCCAGCATTTT	CASSIDTHSNQPQHF
TRBV7-8	TRBJ2-3	.	.	TGTGCCAGCAGCAGCGAGGGGGACACAGATACTTTCTATTTT	CASSSEGDTDTFYF
TRBV29-1	TRBJ2-7	TRBD1	few	TGCAGCGTTGGACAGGGCTACAACGAGCAGTACTTC	CSVGQGYNEQYF
TRBV7-2	TRBJ1-5	.	many	TGTGCCAGCAGGTTTGGGGGCGGTCAGCCCCAGCATTTT	CASRFGGGQPQHF
TRBV7-8	TRBJ1-1	.	.	TGTGCCAGCAGCTCCCGGGGAAGAGGGAGTGAAACTTTTTTT	CASSSRGRGSETFF
TRBV9	TRBJ2-1	.	.	TGTGCCAGCAGCTTAGGTGCGCAGGGCCGTGAGCAGTTCTTC	CASSLGAQGREQFF
TRBV9	TRBJ2-1	.	few	TGTGCCAGCAGTCCCAGTGGGAATGAGCAGTTCTTC	CASSPSGNEQFF
TRBV9	TRBJ1-6	.	many	TGTGCCAGCAGCGTAGTTGGGACCCCTAATTCACCCCTCCACTTT	CASSVVGTPNSPLHF
TRBV29-1	TRBJ1-1	TRBD1	.	TGCAGCGTGGGGGACAGGAACACTGAAGCTTTCTTT	CSVGDRNTEAFF
TRBV7-2	TRBJ2-5	.	.	TGTGCCAGCAGCTTAGTGGGGGGAAGGAACACGACGCAGTACTTC	CASSLVGGRNTTQYF
TRBV19	TRBJ1-2	.	.	TGTGCCAGTAGTATAGCCTACAGGGTGAGCGGCTACACCTTC	CASSIAYRVSGYTF
TRBV7-2	TRBJ1-2	.	.	TGTGCCAGCAGCTTACCCGCCTTTCAGGGAGCTAACTATTTC	CASSLPAFQGANYF
TRBV7-8	TRBJ2-7	.	.	TGTGCCAGCAGCTTCTGGACGGGAAGCTCCTACGAGCAGTACTTC	CASSFWTGSSYEQYF
TRBV9	TRBJ2-2	.	few	TGTGCCAGCAGCGTTGGGGGCACCGGGGAGCTGTTTTTT	CASSVGGTGELFF
TRBV18	TRBJ2-2	.	.	TGTGCCAGCTCACCCTTCGGGGGGCGGAGCAAGAACACCGGGGAGCTGTTTTTT	CASSPFGGRSKNTGELFF
TRBV14	TRBJ1-6	TRBD1	.	TGTGCCAGCATCCCGGACAGGATTAATTCACCCCTCCTCCACTTT	CASIPDRINSPLLHF
TRBV7-2	TRBJ2-7	TRBD1	many	TGTGCCAGCAGCCTCCAACCCGGACAGGTGCGCGAGCAGTACTTC	CASSLQPGQVREQYF
TRBV24-1	TRBJ2-7	.	.	TGTGCCAGCAGTGACTCGTGGGGCCTAGGGGTCGACGAGCAGTACTTC	CASSDSWGLGVDEQYF
TRBV12-3/TRBV12-4	TRBJ1-2	.	.	TGTGCCAGCAGTCCAATCCGAGAAGGCTATGGCTACACCTTC	CASSPIREGYGYTF
TRBV19	TRBJ2-7	TRBD1	many	TGTGCCAGTAGGGGACAGACCCTTGGCGAGCAGTACTTC	CASRGQTLGEQYF
TRBV6-1	TRBJ1-1	TRBD1	many	TGTGCCAGCAGGGAGGGACAGTGGTACACTGAAGCTTTCTTT	CASREGQWYTEAFF
TRBV20-1	TRBJ2-3	TRBD1	.	TGCAGTGCTCCGACAGGGCTTAGCACAGATACGCAGTATTTT	CSAPTGLSTDTQYF